What follows are 6 T cell receptor beta chains derived from one specimen sequenced in a study of CD4 and CD8 cells across lung adenocarcinoma regions. TCRdb reanalysed the PCR reads using MiXCR and keeps one entry per CDR3 protein. The repertoire holds around 27,000 distinct CDR3 sequences, with about half as singletons. Input material: CD8+ T cells from the center of a lung tumor. These receptors came from a male donor with lung adenocarcinoma. The CD4 and CD8 labels of this study may be unreliable.

J is TRBJ1-2 and V is TRBV7-2; D is unresolved. CDR1 is SGHTA and CDR2 is FQGNSA in the germline V gene. V was pared by 4 bases and J by 4 bases, with 13 bases between. The CDR3 totals 14 residues. The chain's CDR3 is CASSSRGSGYGYTF. CDR3 DNA sequence: TGTGCCAGCAGCTCTCGTGGGTCGGGCTATGGCTACACCTTC.

Comments on this clonotype: One junction end does not reproduce the germline sequence, and a read error may be involved. The J gene is TRBJ2-4, the V gene TRBV6-1; D is possibly TRBD1 (6 bases). The CDR3 sequence is 16 residues long. Germline values: CDR1 MNHNS, CDR2 SASEGT. CDR3 sequence reads: CASSEAGLGAKNIQYF. The CDR3 coding sequence is TGTGCCAGCAGTGAAGCGGGGCTGGGGGCCAAAAACATTCAGTATTTC.

This clonotype has ten or more counts. The chain recombines TRBV6-6 with TRBJ2-5; D perhaps matches TRBD1 (5 bases). The closer fit of TRBJ2-7 to the DNA end suggests the J call may be wrong. Looked up from germline, CDR1 is MNHNY and CDR2 is SVGAGI (reference sequence). This CDR3 has 13 amino acids. The CDR3 loop is CASSLDNAYEQYF. CDR3 in DNA: TGTGCCAGCAGTTTGGACAACGCCTACGAGCAGTACTTC.

This clonotype was picked up a small number of times. The rearrangement joins TRBV27 to TRBJ1-6; TRBD1 agrees at 7 bases. Germline V lookup: CDR1 MNHEY, CDR2 SMNVEV (reference sequence). The CDR3 is made up of 18 amino acids. Germline trimming cut 2 bases from V and 6 bases from J; bases unmatched to any gene: 13. Here the CDR3 reads CASSLTPPGGIGNSPLHF. CDR3 DNA: TGTGCCAGCAGTTTAACCCCGCCAGGGGGGATAGGTAATTCACCCCTCCACTTT.

This clonotype was counted many times. The J gene is TRBJ2-1, the V gene TRBV11-1; D uncertain. The CDR3 is 14 residues long. CDR1 and CDR2 (germline): SGHAT, FQDESV (reference sequence). The V end lost 3 bases, the J end lost 0 bases, and 6 bases lay between the germline ends. The DNA for the CDR3 is TGTGCCAGCAGCTTTGTCCGCTCCTACAATGAGCAGTTCTTC. This codes for CASSFVRSYNEQFF. Variable domain in full (rest from reference TRBV11-1 and TRBJ2-1): EAEVAQSPRYKITEKSQAVAFWCDPISGHATLYWYRQILGQGPELLVQFQDESVVDDSQLPKDRFSAERLKGVDSTLKIQPAELGDSAMYLCASSFVRSYNEQFFGPGTRLTVL.

The rearrangement links TRBV15 to TRBJ1-4; the D gene is possibly TRBD1 (5 bases). The germline V and J ends were trimmed by 1 base and 7 bases, with 13 bases remaining between them. The CDR3 loop spans 15 amino acids. The germline CDR1 and CDR2 sequences are LNHNV and YYDKDF (reference sequence). The CDR3 DNA is TGTGCCACCAGCAGAGGGCGACAGTCGGGTGAAAAACTGTTTTTT. Its protein is CATSRGRQSGEKLFF. The whole variable domain, remainder taken from reference TRBV15 and TRBJ1-4, is DAMVIQNPRYQVTQFGKPVTLSCSQTLNHNVMYWYQQKSSQAPKLLFHYYDKDFNNEADTPDNFQSRRPNTSFCFLDIRSPGLGDTAMYLCATSRGRQSGEKLFFGSGTQLSVL.